The rows below give T cell receptor beta chains drawn from one sample of a study of siplizumab effects on memory and regulatory T cells. Sequenced by immunoSEQ multiplex PCR; TCRdb stores in-frame clones only, minus some. The table has more than 75,000 clones, roughly 96% seen once. The sample was naive CD4+ T cells sorted from blood. These TCRs come from a human donor in good health. Both conserved end residues are part of each CDR3. The D gene is left open where the match is weak.

. TRBJ2-5 TRBV7-6 CASRPFQETQYF
TRBD2 TRBJ2-5 TRBV7-3 CASSLTVGLVETQYF
. TRBJ2-4 TRBV19 CASSIQAGLAKNIQYF
. TRBJ2-1 TRBV11-2 CASSSELMGDAEQFF
. TRBJ1-2 TRBV12-5 CASGLVDGGAGGYTF
TRBD1 TRBJ1-1 TRBV4-1 CASSQAGRGQGVFF
. TRBJ2-3 TRBV9 CASSVTGKRTDTQYF
TRBD1 TRBJ2-7 TRBV5-6 CASQIRGPYEQYF
. TRBJ1-5 TRBV7-2 CASSPTARNQPQHF
. TRBJ1-5 TRBV6-1 CASSDYQISNQPQHF